This T cell receptor (beta chain) was profiled in a study of T cell repertoires in cytomegalovirus infection. Across the whole study: Matching HLA type and CMV infection were both indicated by public TCR beta signatures.

Per the germline V gene, CDR1 is MGHRA and CDR2 is YSYEKL. Trimming stripped 0 bases from V and 7 bases from J, with 15 bases between. This CDR3 has 16 amino acids. Points on this clonotype: Its antigen is still unknown.

One entry per CDR3 protein results from TCRdb running MiXCR on the reads. Of some 940,000 distinct CDR3 sequences in the sample, less than 35% were seen once. Study results and limitations: Within the response measured ex vivo, HLA-C-restricted CMV-specific TCR beta clonotypes were dominant.

The V gene is TRBV4-1, the J gene TRBJ1-4; D unclear. The sequenced sample was cultured CD8+ T cells from PBMCs, obtained from culture after CMV antigen stimulation. This clonotype was obtained from a human donor in good health (CMV status not recorded). Some clones in this sample may be carry-over from other donors' samples. CDR3 DNA: TGCGCCAGCAGCCAAGATCGGGCCGCATGGGGTGAAAAACTGTTTTTT. Protein product: CASSQDRAAWGEKLFF.